Here is one TCR beta chain with its context. Its antigen is unidentified. These data are taken from a study of shared clonotypes between healthy human individuals. The wider study: CD4 naive cells filled three plates per donor, CD4 memory three, CD8 naive two and CD8 memory one. The study, taken as a whole, reports: What naive subsets generally showed was a larger estimated richness than memory subsets showed.

The table came from immunoSEQ multiplex PCR; TCRdb's copy has only in-frame clones and leaves some out. The sample contains 2.3 million or so clones, over 90% of which appear only once. The sequenced sample consisted of naive CD4+ T cells from PBMCs. Subset described: CD45RA+ positively selected. The sequence was obtained from a man younger than 35 in good health. Some clones in this sample may be carry-over from other donors' samples.

The CDR3 bases are TGTGCCAGCAGTCCTACAGGGGGAGGCTACAATGAGCAGTTCTTC. It encodes CASSPTGGGYNEQFF. The rearrangement uses TRBV28 and TRBJ2-1; 8 bases match TRBD1. Germline assignment: CDR1 MDHEN and CDR2 SYDVKM. Trimming took 5 bases from V and 3 from J; bases not matched to a gene: 6. This CDR3 region has 15 residues.